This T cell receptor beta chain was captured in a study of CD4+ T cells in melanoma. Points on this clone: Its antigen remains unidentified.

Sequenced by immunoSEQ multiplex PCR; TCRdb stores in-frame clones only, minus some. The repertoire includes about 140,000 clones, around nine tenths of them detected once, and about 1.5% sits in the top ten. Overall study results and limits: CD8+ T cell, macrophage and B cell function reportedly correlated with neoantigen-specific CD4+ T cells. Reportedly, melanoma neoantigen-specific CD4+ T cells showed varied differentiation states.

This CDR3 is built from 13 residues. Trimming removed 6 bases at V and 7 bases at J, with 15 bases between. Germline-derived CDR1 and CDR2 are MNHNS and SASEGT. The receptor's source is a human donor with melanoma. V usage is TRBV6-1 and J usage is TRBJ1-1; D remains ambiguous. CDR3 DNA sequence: TGTGCCAGCAGACAAACGGTCCAGTTTGAAGCTTTCTTT. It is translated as CASRQTVQFEAFF.